Following are 20 T cell receptor beta chains from one sample sequenced in a study of blood T cell repertoires in COVID-19 (dated by TCRdb to 2018 to 2020). Libraries came from the immunoSEQ multiplex PCR assay. The clones in this table, taken by TCRdb from immuneACCESS, are in-frame only. Not every clone is retained; where verified, under half of the shortfall comes from an unresolved V gene, and the cause of the rest is unknown. The sample table records 170,000 or so clones; 80% to 90% of these occur just once. The ten largest clones add up to 0.88% of the sample. The sample consisted of peripheral blood. The origin of the receptors is a young woman who had recovered from COVID-19.

This chain connects TRBV3-1 (or the pseudogene TRBV3-2) to TRBJ2-3; possible D gene TRBD1, 6 bases. The V end was cut by 5 bases, the J end by 1 base, with 16 bases between. The length of the CDR3 is 16 residues. CDR1 is LGHDT, CDR2 YNNKEL, per germline (reference sequence). The CDR3 DNA reads TGTGCCAGCAGCTACTTACAGGGCATGGGCACAGATACGCAGTATTTT. It codes for CASSYLQGMGTDTQYF.

The rearrangement links TRBV10-3 to TRBJ2-4; possibly TRBD2 for D (7 bases). The V gene's germline CDR1 is ENHRY and CDR2 SYGVKD. The CDR3 extends over 16 amino acids. Trimming shortened V by 0 bases and J by 0 bases, and 9 bases separated the two germline ends. This chain's CDR3 is CAISESGGLAKNIQYF. The CDR3 DNA reads as TGTGCCATCAGTGAGTCGGGGGGGCTAGCCAAAAACATTCAGTACTTC.

The rearrangement links TRBV1 to TRBJ2-3; the table gives TRBD2 as D, unverified against the DNA. TRBV1 is termed a pseudogene. The CDR3 has 17 amino acids. CDR3 bases: TGCACCAGCAGCCAAGAGGGAGCGGGAGAATTTCTAGATACGCAGTATTTT. Amino acid sequence: CTSSQEGAGEFLDTQYF.

This clone appeared a few times. J is TRBJ1-5 and V is TRBV27; unclear D gene. The germline CDR1 and CDR2 sequences are MNHEY and SMNVEV (reference sequence). V lost 6 bases and J lost 4, with 10 bases in between. This CDR3 has 13 residues. This CDR3 reads CASSQVVNQPQHF. The CDR3 DNA sequence: TGTGCCAGCAGCCAGGTAGTAAATCAGCCCCAGCATTTT.

The V and J genes are TRBV4-2 and TRBJ2-6; D may be TRBD2 (6 bases). CDR3 length equals 16 residues. The V gene's germline CDR1 is LGHNA and CDR2 YNFKEQ. The ends were cut back, 1 base at V and 2 bases at J, with 9 bases in the middle. CDR3 in DNA: TGTGCCAGCAGCCAAGTTTGGGGGGCTGGGGCCAACGTCCTGACTTTC. Its protein product is CASSQVWGAGANVLTF.

This clone was observed many times. The chain links TRBV5-4 to TRBJ1-2; no clear D gene. V was cut by 5 bases and J by 4 bases, with 15 bases left in between. The CDR3 contains 14 residues. The germline CDR1 and CDR2 sequences are SGHNT and YYREEE (reference sequence). CDR3 coding DNA: TGTGCCAGCAGGGCTCGGGAGGGATCCTATGGCTACACCTTC. It specifies CASRAREGSYGYTF. The full variable domain, completed using reference TRBV5-4 and TRBJ1-2, is ETGVTQSPTHLIKTRGQQVTLRCSSQSGHNTVSWYQQALGQGPQFIFQYYREEENGRGNFPPRFSGLQFPNYSSELNVNALELDDSALYLCASRAREGSYGYTFGSGTRLTVV.

CDR3 loop: CASSLGGLPFSYEQYF. CDR3 sequence (DNA): TGTGCCAGCAGCTTAGGGGGACTACCTTTCTCCTACGAGCAGTACTTC. The chain combines TRBV7-9 with TRBJ2-7, with 7 bases that match TRBD2. The J segment lost 0 bases and the V segment lost 1 base, leaving 6 bases of the junction unmatched. The CDR3 is 16 amino acids. From germline, CDR1 is SEHNR and CDR2 FQNEAQ (reference sequence).

The chain uses TRBV7-8 and TRBJ2-5; D is perhaps TRBD2 (5 bases). With 5 bases removed from V and 4 bases from J, the gap between germline ends came to 8 bases. CDR1 is SGHVS and CDR2 is FQNEAQ in the germline V gene. The CDR3 is made up of 12 amino acids. The chain's CDR3 is CASSRLAETQYF. The CDR3 bases are TGTGCCAGCAGCCGTCTAGCAGAGACCCAGTACTTC.

This clone turned up a few times. The chain carries TRBV7-2 and TRBJ1-1; 8 bases map to TRBD1. The V segment lost 4 bases and the J segment 3 bases; nucleotides outside the gene matches: 4. This CDR3 contains 14 residues. Germline V gene sequence: CDR1 SGHTA, CDR2 FQGNSA. The CDR3 loop is CASSYLRGHTEAFF. DNA for the CDR3: TGTGCCAGCAGCTATCTCAGGGGGCACACTGAAGCTTTCTTT.

The J gene is TRBJ2-7, the V gene TRBV18; TRBD1 matches 9 bases. The CDR3 is made up of 15 amino acids. Per germline, CDR1 KGHSH and CDR2 LQKENI. With V trimmed by 6 bases and J by 7 bases, 13 bases remained unmatched. The chain's CDR3 is CASSNTGGASGEQYF. Written as DNA, the CDR3 is TGTGCCAGCTCGAATACAGGGGGCGCGTCAGGAGAGCAGTACTTC.

CDR3 sequence reads: CASSEAPRAGDEQFF. The CDR3 DNA follows: TGTGCCAGCAGTGAAGCCCCTAGGGCGGGAGATGAGCAGTTCTTC. The chain combines TRBV6-1 with TRBJ2-1; the match to TRBD2 covers 7 bases. V dropped 0 bases and J dropped 8; count of bases not matched to a gene: 7. CDR3 length equals 15 residues. CDR1 and CDR2 from the germline V gene are MNHNS and SASEGT.

The chain uses TRBV27 and TRBJ2-1; the match to TRBD2 covers 9 bases. V was clipped by 7 bases and J by 6 bases; unmatched bases: 7. The CDR3 consists of 14 residues. Germline CDR1 MNHEY, CDR2 SMNVEV (reference sequence). For the CDR3, the DNA is TGTGCCAGCATAGGCCTAGCGGGATCCAATGAGCAGTTCTTC. Encoded protein: CASIGLAGSNEQFF.

This clone occurred many times. The chain uses TRBV11-2 and TRBJ2-1; the D is unclear. Trimming left V 0 bases short and J 0 bases short, with 6 bases between. Germline V gives CDR1 SGHAT, CDR2 FQNNGV. The length of the CDR3 is 15 residues. The CDR3 DNA sequence: TGTGCCAGCAGCTTAGAGTACAGCTCCTACAATGAGCAGTTCTTC. The encoded protein is CASSLEYSSYNEQFF. Supplemented by reference TRBV11-2 and TRBJ2-1, the full variable domain reads EAGVAQSPRYKIIEKRQSVAFWCNPISGHATLYWYQQILGQGPKLLIQFQNNGVVDDSQLPKDRFSAERLKGVDSTLKIQPAKLEDSAVYLCASSLEYSSYNEQFFGPGTRLTVL.

The chain joins TRBV19 to TRBJ1-2; 7 bases agree with TRBD1. From germline, CDR1 is LNHDA and CDR2 SQIVND (reference sequence). The CDR3 loop spans 16 amino acids. Trimming removed 0 bases from V and 4 bases from J; junction bases left unmatched: 8. The CDR3 loop reads CASSIDLGGGAYGYTF. The CDR3 bases are TGTGCCAGTAGTATAGACCTAGGAGGGGGCGCCTATGGCTACACCTTC.

There are a few counts of this clone. V and J are TRBV2 and TRBJ2-7, with unresolved D. The germline V gene has CDR1 SNHLY and CDR2 FYNNEI. CDR3 length equals 12 residues. This chain's CDR3 is CNVLLKSYEQYF. CDR3 in DNA: TGTAACGTGCTACTTAAATCCTACGAGCAGTACTTC. Drawing the rest from reference TRBV2 and TRBJ2-7, the complete variable domain is EPEVTQTPSHQVTQMGQEVILRCVPISNHLYFYWYRQILGQKVEFLVSFYNNEISEKSEIFDDQFSVERPDGSNFTLKIRSTKLEDSAMYFCNVLLKSYEQYFGPGTRLTVT.

This rearrangement joins TRBV21-1 to TRBJ2-7; TRBD1, the table's D call, lacks a check against the DNA. TRBV21-1 is reported as a pseudogene. CDR3 length: 14 amino acids. As DNA, the CDR3 is TGTGCCAGCAGCCTCCAACAGGGTGACTACGAGCAGTACGTC. Its protein is CASSLQQGDYEQYV.

The chain has TRBV9 and TRBJ2-5, with 8 nucleotides matching TRBD2. The CDR3 is 16 amino acids. Unmatched junction bases numbered 9, after V lost 0 bases and J lost 5 bases. Per germline, CDR1 SGDLS and CDR2 YYNGEE. CDR3 region: CASSVGGSGVGETQYF. The CDR3 nucleotides are TGTGCCAGCAGCGTAGGTGGTAGCGGGGTGGGGGAGACCCAGTACTTC.

The chain recombines TRBV10-3 with TRBJ2-4; D gene uncertain. The CDR3 length is 13 residues. Between the trimmed V and J ends, which lost 3 bases and 0 bases, there was a span of 3 bases. Germline V gives CDR1 ENHRY, CDR2 SYGVKD. This CDR3 reads CAISDLAKNIQYF. The CDR3, as DNA: TGTGCCATCAGTGACTTAGCCAAAAACATTCAGTACTTC.

The genes are TRBV5-1 and TRBJ1-2, with 8 bases fitting TRBD1. CDR1 is SGHRS, CDR2 YFSETQ, per germline. Germline trimming cut 0 bases from V and 7 bases from J; bases unmatched to any gene: 2. The CDR3 is 13 amino acids. The CDR3 here is CASSLGRGLGYTF. As DNA, the CDR3 is TGCGCCAGCAGCTTGGGCAGGGGGCTTGGCTACACCTTC.

The chain joins TRBV9 to TRBJ1-2; D gene ambiguous. The CDR3 has 15 residues. V lost 4 bases and J 1 base, leaving 14 bases between the germline ends. Germline CDR1 SGDLS, CDR2 YYNGEE. The CDR3 bases are TGTGCCAGCAGCTCTCGCGACGGGTTTAACTATGGCTACACCTTC. Its protein is CASSSRDGFNYGYTF.